This TCR beta chain was documented in a study of blood T cell repertoires in COVID-19. Germline CDR1 MGHRA, CDR2 YSYEKL. This CDR3 spans 14 amino acids. With 5 bases clipped from V and 5 bases from J, the junction kept 4 bases outside the gene matches. Under the authors' procedure: Amplification with reference gene primers provided the estimates of nucleated cell counts. Profiling relied on immunoSEQ multiplex PCR, and the TCRdb table lists in-frame clones only, not all of them. That table is the source of V, J and clone size, and D and trimming were worked out from the DNA. The profile shows about 90,000 clones, over 75% of them singletons.

The TCR sequence derives from a human donor in a cohort sampled during active COVID-19. This chain uses TRBV4-1 with TRBJ2-7; TRBD2 matches at 12 bases. Sequenced sample: peripheral blood. CDR3 DNA: TGCGCCAGCAGCACCCGGACTAGCGGGGACGAGCAGTACTTC. Protein product: CASSTRTSGDEQYF.